The present entry profiles one TCR beta chain with its context. Antigen: not known. Germline lookup yields CDR1 SGHTA and CDR2 FQGNSA. Deletions cut 1 base from V and 4 bases from J, with 13 bases between. The CDR3 runs 16 residues. The record originates from a study of cytomegalovirus exposure and HLA in healthy donors. Findings and limits, study-wide: Within the data, a cluster of highly shared sequence variants was likely a sequencing artifact. High sensitivity and specificity were reportedly achieved when the classifier diagnosed cytomegalovirus status.

The study ran its PCR with 60 Vbeta and 13 Jbeta primers. Libraries were prepared by immunoSEQ multiplex PCR; TCRdb keeps only in-frame clonotypes and omits some of them. The top ten clones hold approximately 0.69% of a sample with about 180,000 clones, about 80% of them seen once. Sequences were obtained from PBMCs. The source of this sequence is a woman aged 35 to 49 in good health and CMV-seronegative. The rearrangement joins TRBV7-2 to TRBJ2-2; TRBD2 is a possible D gene (6 bases). This CDR3 is CASSLDPAGITGELFF. CDR3 bases: TGTGCCAGCAGCTTAGATCCGGCGGGAATCACCGGGGAGCTGTTTTTT.